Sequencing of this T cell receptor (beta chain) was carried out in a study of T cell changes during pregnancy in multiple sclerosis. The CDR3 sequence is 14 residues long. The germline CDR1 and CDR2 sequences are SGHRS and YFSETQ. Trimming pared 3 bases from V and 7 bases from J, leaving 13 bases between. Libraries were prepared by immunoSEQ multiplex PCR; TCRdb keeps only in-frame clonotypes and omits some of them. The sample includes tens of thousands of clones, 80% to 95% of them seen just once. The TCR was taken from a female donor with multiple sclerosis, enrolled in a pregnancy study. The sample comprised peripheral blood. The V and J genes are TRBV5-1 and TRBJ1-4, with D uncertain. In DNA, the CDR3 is TGCGCCAGCAGCTCCTGGGGAGGTGCTGAAAAACTGTTTTTT. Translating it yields CASSSWGGAEKLFF. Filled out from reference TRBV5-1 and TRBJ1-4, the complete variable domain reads KAGVTQTPRYLIKTRGQQVTLSCSPISGHRSVSWYQQTPGQGLQFLFEYFSETQRNKGNFPGRFSGRQFSNSRSEMNVSTLELGDSALYLCASSSWGGAEKLFFGSGTQLSVL.